Sequencing of this T cell receptor (beta chain) was carried out in a study of cytomegalovirus exposure and HLA in healthy donors. Primers: 60 Vbeta forward and 13 Jbeta reverse. Assay used: immunoSEQ multiplex PCR; TCRdb lists only in-frame clones, some missing. This table has about 150,000 clones, around 80% appearing once. A note on this clone: The same CDR3 can be traced to other DNA sequences in this sample.

J lost 4 bases, V lost 2 bases, and 7 bases had no gene match. The V gene's germline CDR1 is KGHSH and CDR2 LQKENI. The CDR3 covers 15 residues. The specimen was PBMCs. The V call is TRBV18, the J call TRBJ1-2; TRBD1 aligns across 7 bases. The clonotype was recovered from a woman aged 40-49 years in good health and CMV-seropositive. The CDR3 bases are TGTGCCAGCTCACCAAACCGGGACAGAGCCTATGGCTACACCTTC. Its protein is CASSPNRDRAYGYTF.